This is a list of T cell receptor beta chains from one sample in a study of control samples from healthy donors and cancer patients. TCRdb keeps only in-frame clones here, not all; method: immunoSEQ multiplex PCR. Of about 60,000 clones in the sample, roughly 85% were seen once. The material sequenced was blood. The source is a man aged 40-50 years in good health. Each CDR3 is given with its conserved first and last residue. The order of the fields is CDR3 DNA, CDR3 protein, J gene, D gene, V gene, clone size. The D gene is left open where the match is weak. Clone size is stated in some rows and not others, as once, few, many or a class when expanded.

CDR3nt: TGTGCCAGCAGTTTATTCCTAGCGGGGTACACCGGGGAGCTGTTTTTT
CDR3aa: CASSLFLAGYTGELFF
j_gene: TRBJ2-2
d_gene: TRBD2
v_gene: TRBV27
abundance: .

CDR3nt: TGTGCCAGCTCACCACCGGCAGGGGACGTCACTGAAGCTTTCTTT
CDR3aa: CASSPPAGDVTEAFF
j_gene: TRBJ1-1
d_gene: .
v_gene: TRBV18
abundance: .

CDR3nt: TGTGCCGTACGCTCCGGGACAGATGAAAAACTGTTTTTT
CDR3aa: CAVRSGTDEKLFF
j_gene: TRBJ1-4
d_gene: TRBD1
v_gene: TRBV10-3
abundance: .

CDR3nt: TGTGCCAGCAGACACCCGGGACAGGGCTCCTACGAGCAGTACTTC
CDR3aa: CASRHPGQGSYEQYF
j_gene: TRBJ2-7
d_gene: TRBD1
v_gene: TRBV11-2
abundance: .

CDR3nt: TGTGCCAGCCCACGGGCGGGCCCTTACAATGAGCAGTTCTTC
CDR3aa: CASPRAGPYNEQFF
j_gene: TRBJ2-1
d_gene: .
v_gene: TRBV7-9
abundance: .

CDR3nt: TGTGCCAGCAGTGAATCTTTGCTATTCTATAATTCACCCCTCCACTTT
CDR3aa: CASSESLLFYNSPLHF
j_gene: TRBJ1-6
d_gene: .
v_gene: TRBV25-1
abundance: .

CDR3nt: TGTGCCAGCAGCCTATGGACAGCCGCGCAGGAGCAGTACTTC
CDR3aa: CASSLWTAAQEQYF
j_gene: TRBJ2-7
d_gene: .
v_gene: TRBV7-2
abundance: .

CDR3nt: TGTGCCAGCTCACCTCCGGGGACCGCCTCCTACAATGAGCAGTTCTTC
CDR3aa: CASSPPGTASYNEQFF
j_gene: TRBJ2-1
d_gene: .
v_gene: TRBV18
abundance: once

CDR3nt: TGTGCCAGCAGGCGGGGGACCTCAGGGGGGGAGCTGTTTTTT
CDR3aa: CASRRGTSGGELFF
j_gene: TRBJ2-2
d_gene: TRBD2
v_gene: TRBV6-5
abundance: .

CDR3nt: TGTGCCTGGGACAGGGGGAACACTGAAGCTTTCTTT
CDR3aa: CAWDRGNTEAFF
j_gene: TRBJ1-1
d_gene: TRBD1
v_gene: TRBV30
abundance: .

CDR3nt: TGTGCCAGCAGCTTAGTCGTGAATAGCAATCAGCCCCAGCATTTT
CDR3aa: CASSLVVNSNQPQHF
j_gene: TRBJ1-5
d_gene: .
v_gene: TRBV7-2
abundance: once

CDR3nt: TGTGCCAGCAGCCAAGGACAGGGCGGCTATGGCTACACCTTC
CDR3aa: CASSQGQGGYGYTF
j_gene: TRBJ1-2
d_gene: TRBD1
v_gene: TRBV3-1/TRBV3-2
abundance: .

CDR3nt: TGTGCCAGCAGCTCCGGGGATAACAAAAACATTCAGTACTTC
CDR3aa: CASSSGDNKNIQYF
j_gene: TRBJ2-4
d_gene: .
v_gene: TRBV7-6
abundance: .

CDR3nt: TGTGCCAGCAAGAGGGACACTGAAGCTTTCTTT
CDR3aa: CASKRDTEAFF
j_gene: TRBJ1-1
d_gene: .
v_gene: TRBV27
abundance: .

CDR3nt: TGTGCCAGCAGCTTAAGAGGTAGCGGGGGTGCGGCAGATACGCAGTATTTT
CDR3aa: CASSLRGSGGAADTQYF
j_gene: TRBJ2-3
d_gene: TRBD2
v_gene: TRBV11-2
abundance: once

CDR3nt: TGTGCCAGCAGCTCCCGTTATTACAATGAGCAGTTCTTC
CDR3aa: CASSSRYYNEQFF
j_gene: TRBJ2-1
d_gene: .
v_gene: TRBV13
abundance: few

CDR3nt: TGTGCCATCAGTGACAGGACAGGGGTCTATGGCTACACCTTC
CDR3aa: CAISDRTGVYGYTF
j_gene: TRBJ1-2
d_gene: TRBD1
v_gene: TRBV10-3
abundance: .

CDR3nt: TGTGCCAGCAGCGCTACAGGGGATACGCAGTATTTT
CDR3aa: CASSATGDTQYF
j_gene: TRBJ2-3
d_gene: .
v_gene: TRBV7-2
abundance: .

CDR3nt: TGTGCCAGCAGCTCGATCAGCTACTACGGACTAGCGGGAGATGGCGGGGAGCTGTTTTTT
CDR3aa: CASSSISYYGLAGDGGELFF
j_gene: TRBJ2-2
d_gene: TRBD2
v_gene: TRBV7-3
abundance: .

CDR3nt: TGTGCCAGCAGCTTGAGGACGGGACAGGACGAAAAACTGTTTTTT
CDR3aa: CASSLRTGQDEKLFF
j_gene: TRBJ1-4
d_gene: TRBD1
v_gene: TRBV5-4
abundance: .

CDR3nt: TGTGCCAGTAGTACGCTAGGGGCGCTGAACACTGAAGCTTTCTTT
CDR3aa: CASSTLGALNTEAFF
j_gene: TRBJ1-1
d_gene: .
v_gene: TRBV19
abundance: .

CDR3nt: TGTGCCAGCAGCTTAGGGACAGGTGTGGACATTCAGTACTTC
CDR3aa: CASSLGTGVDIQYF
j_gene: TRBJ2-4
d_gene: TRBD1
v_gene: TRBV11-3
abundance: .

CDR3nt: TGTGCCAGCAGCTTAATCCGGGAGCAGTACTTC
CDR3aa: CASSLIREQYF
j_gene: TRBJ2-7
d_gene: .
v_gene: TRBV7-2
abundance: .

CDR3nt: TGTGCCTGGAGTCCCGTTGCGGGCACAGATACGCAGTATTTT
CDR3aa: CAWSPVAGTDTQYF
j_gene: TRBJ2-3
d_gene: .
v_gene: TRBV30
abundance: .

CDR3nt: TGTGCCAGCAGCGAGGGAGGGTTTGAAGAAAAACTGTTTTTT
CDR3aa: CASSEGGFEEKLFF
j_gene: TRBJ1-4
d_gene: .
v_gene: TRBV3-1/TRBV3-2
abundance: .

CDR3nt: TGTGCCAGCAGCTTAAGGGATCTCGCCGGGGCCAACGTCCTGACTTTC
CDR3aa: CASSLRDLAGANVLTF
j_gene: TRBJ2-6
d_gene: .
v_gene: TRBV11-1
abundance: .

CDR3nt: TGTGCCAGCAGCCCGATCAGGGGGAGATCCTACAATGAGCAGTTCTTC
CDR3aa: CASSPIRGRSYNEQFF
j_gene: TRBJ2-1
d_gene: TRBD1
v_gene: TRBV13
abundance: .

CDR3nt: TGTGCTAGTGGTTCCGGAATCTGGGACAGGGGGCGCGGTGGCTACACCTTC
CDR3aa: CASGSGIWDRGRGGYTF
j_gene: TRBJ1-2
d_gene: TRBD1
v_gene: TRBV12-5
abundance: .